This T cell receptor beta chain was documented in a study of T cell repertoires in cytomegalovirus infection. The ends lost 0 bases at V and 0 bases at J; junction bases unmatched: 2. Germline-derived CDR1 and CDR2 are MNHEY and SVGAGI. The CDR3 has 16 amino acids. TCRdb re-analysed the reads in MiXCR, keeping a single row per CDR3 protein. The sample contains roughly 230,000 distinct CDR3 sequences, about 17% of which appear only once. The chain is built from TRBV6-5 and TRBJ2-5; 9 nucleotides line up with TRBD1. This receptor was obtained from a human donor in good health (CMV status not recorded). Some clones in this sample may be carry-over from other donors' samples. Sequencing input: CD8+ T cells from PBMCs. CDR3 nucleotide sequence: TGTGCCAGCAGTTACTCGACAGGGGGTAACCAAGAGACCCAGTACTTC. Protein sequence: CASSYSTGGNQETQYF.